This T cell receptor (beta chain) was sequenced in a study of blood T cell repertoires in COVID-19. Whole-study context: Sources were T cells, B-cell-depleted T cells, or PBMCs; the material itself was cDNA or gDNA.

Membership in each cohort depended on participant-reported clinical history. The repertoire was sequenced with immunoSEQ multiplex PCR; TCRdb's copy has only in-frame clones and lacks some. The sample has around 250,000 clones; 90% to 95% are singletons. Trimming removed 5 bases at V and 0 bases at J, with 16 bases between. Germline CDR1 and CDR2: SGHAT and FQDESV (reference sequence). The CDR3 loop spans 16 amino acids. The clonotype comes from a human donor in a cohort exposed to, infected with or recovered from COVID-19 (not recorded which). The donor label of this sample is uncertain. The chain uses TRBV11-1 and TRBJ1-1; TRBD1 is a possible D gene (5 bases). Sequenced: PBMCs or T cells enriched from blood (not recorded which). CDR3 region: CASSPSVGALNTEAFF. As DNA, the CDR3 is TGTGCCAGCAGCCCCTCGGTTGGGGCGCTGAACACTGAAGCTTTCTTT.